The source of this TCR beta chain is a study of siplizumab effects on memory and regulatory T cells. Study-level results: Siplizumab produced a significant drop in alloreactive sequences attributable to unstimulated CD4+ memory cells. In unstimulated cells, naive T cells appeared more diverse than memory T cells and seemed major alloresponse contributors. Only a minor fraction of alloreactive clones mapped to unstimulated subsets.

Regarding this clone: Its target is not known.

Assay used: immunoSEQ multiplex PCR; TCRdb lists only in-frame clones, some missing. This repertoire shows 92,000 or so clones, around 89% found once; its top ten account for around 16%. This CDR3 has 14 amino acids. Germline V gives CDR1 SGHRS, CDR2 YFSETQ. The V gene lost 5 bases and the J gene lost 2 bases, with 13 bases spanning the gap. The clonotype was recovered from a human donor in good health. The chain carries TRBV5-1 and TRBJ1-2, with D perhaps TRBD1 (6 bases). The sequenced sample was CD4+ T cells sorted from blood. This chain's CDR3 is CASSPGTLNYGYTF. The CDR3 region has the DNA TGCGCCAGCAGTCCCGGGACACTAAACTATGGCTACACCTTC.